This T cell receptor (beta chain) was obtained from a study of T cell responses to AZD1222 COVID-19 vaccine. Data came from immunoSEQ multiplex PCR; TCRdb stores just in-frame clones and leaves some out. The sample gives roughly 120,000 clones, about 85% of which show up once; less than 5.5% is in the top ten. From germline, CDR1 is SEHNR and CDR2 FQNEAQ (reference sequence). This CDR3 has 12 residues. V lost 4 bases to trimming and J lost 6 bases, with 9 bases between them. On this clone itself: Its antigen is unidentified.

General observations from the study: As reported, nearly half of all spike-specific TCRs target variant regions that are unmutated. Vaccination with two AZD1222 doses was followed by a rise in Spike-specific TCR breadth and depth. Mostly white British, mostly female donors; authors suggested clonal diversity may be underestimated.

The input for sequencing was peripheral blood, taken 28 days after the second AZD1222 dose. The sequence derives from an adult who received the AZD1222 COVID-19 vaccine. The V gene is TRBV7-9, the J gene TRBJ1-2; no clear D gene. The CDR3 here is CASSSGIDGYTF. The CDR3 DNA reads TGTGCCAGCAGCTCCGGGATAGATGGCTACACCTTC.